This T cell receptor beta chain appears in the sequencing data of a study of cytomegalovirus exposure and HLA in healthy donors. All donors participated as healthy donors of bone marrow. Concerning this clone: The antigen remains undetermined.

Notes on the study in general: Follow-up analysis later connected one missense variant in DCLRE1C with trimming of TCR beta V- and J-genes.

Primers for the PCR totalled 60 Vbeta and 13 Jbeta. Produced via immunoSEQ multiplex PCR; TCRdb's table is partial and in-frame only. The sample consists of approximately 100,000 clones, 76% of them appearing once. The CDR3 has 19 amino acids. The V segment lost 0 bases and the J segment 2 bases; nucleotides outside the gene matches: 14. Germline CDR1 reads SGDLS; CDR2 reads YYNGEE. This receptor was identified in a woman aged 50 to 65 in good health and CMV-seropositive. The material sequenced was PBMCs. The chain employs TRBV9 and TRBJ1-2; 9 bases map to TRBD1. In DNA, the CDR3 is TGTGCCAGCAGCGTAGCGGTTAAGGTTCGGGACAGGGAGAACTATGGCTACACCTTC. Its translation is CASSVAVKVRDRENYGYTF.